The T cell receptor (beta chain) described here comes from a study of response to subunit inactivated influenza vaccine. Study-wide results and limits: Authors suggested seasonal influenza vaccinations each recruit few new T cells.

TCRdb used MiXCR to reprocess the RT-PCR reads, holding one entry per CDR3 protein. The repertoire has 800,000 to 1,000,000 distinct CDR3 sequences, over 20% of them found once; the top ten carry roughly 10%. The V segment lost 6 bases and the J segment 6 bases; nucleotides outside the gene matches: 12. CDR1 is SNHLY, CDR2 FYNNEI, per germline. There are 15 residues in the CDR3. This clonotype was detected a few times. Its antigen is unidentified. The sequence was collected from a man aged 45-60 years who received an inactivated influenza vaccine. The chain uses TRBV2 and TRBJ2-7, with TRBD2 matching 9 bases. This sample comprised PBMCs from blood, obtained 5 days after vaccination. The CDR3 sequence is CASRRPGLAVGEQYF. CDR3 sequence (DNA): TGTGCCAGCAGGCGACCGGGACTAGCAGTTGGCGAGCAGTACTTC.